The rows below give T cell receptor beta chains drawn from one sample of a study of T cells in Graves' hyperthyroidism and ophthalmopathy. Via MiXCR, TCRdb re-called the multiplex PCR reads, giving one row per CDR3 protein. The table records 350,000 to 400,000 distinct CDR3 sequences, about a fifth of them present only once. The sequenced sample consisted of blood. These receptors all come from a young woman with Graves' hyperthyroidism. CDR3s include the opening cysteine and the closing phenylalanine or tryptophan. D genes are given only for firm matches. Clone size is not always given. Where it is, it says once, few, many or a class for expanded clones.

TRBV12-3/TRBV12-4,TRBJ1-6,few,17,TRBD1,TGTGCCAGCAGTTTATGGACAGGGGGCTTGAATAATTCACCCCTCCACTTT,CASSLWTGGLNNSPLHF
TRBV5-8,TRBJ2-4,few,16,-,TGTGCCAGCAGCTTGGCCCTTGGAGGGGCTAGGGACATTCAGTACTTC,CASSLALGGARDIQYF
TRBV5-1,TRBJ1-1,many,13,-,TGCGCCAGCAGCTTTTGGGAGAGCACTGAAGCTTTCTTT,CASSFWESTEAFF
TRBV30,TRBJ2-5,many,10,-,TGTGCCTGGATGGACGAGACCCAGTACTTC,CAWMDETQYF
TRBV3-1,TRBJ1-1,many,14,TRBD1,TGTGCCAGCGCGAAGGGGGCCATGAACACTGAAGCTTTCTTT,CASAKGAMNTEAFF
TRBV12-3/TRBV12-4,TRBJ2-7,many,14,-,TGTGCCAGCAACCCAACAGGGTTCTCCTACGAGCAGTACTTC,CASNPTGFSYEQYF
TRBV6-5,TRBJ1-3,many,15,-,TGTGCCAGCAGTTCCCAAACCCGCTCTGGAAACACCATATATTTT,CASSSQTRSGNTIYF
TRBV12-3/TRBV12-4,TRBJ1-2,many,15,-,TGTGCCAGCAGTTTATTTTTGTTGAGGGGCGATGGCTACACCTTC,CASSLFLLRGDGYTF
TRBV3-1,TRBJ2-7,many,11,-,TGTGCCAGCAGCACGAACTACGAGCAGTACTTC,CASSTNYEQYF
TRBV3-1,TRBJ2-7,many,14,-,TGTGCCAGCAGCCATCTTGTAGCACCCTACGAGCAGTACTTC,CASSHLVAPYEQYF
TRBV15,TRBJ2-7,many,13,-,TGTGCCACCAGCGTACCAGGGGCCTACGAGCAGTACTTC,CATSVPGAYEQYF
TRBV7-4,TRBJ2-7,-,16,-,TGTGCCAGCAGCTTAGGGGTAGGACATCGCTCCTACGAGCAGTACTTC,CASSLGVGHRSYEQYF
TRBV20-1,TRBJ1-1,few,13,-,TGCAGTGCTAGATCAGGGACCATCACTGAAGCTTTCTTT,CSARSGTITEAFF
TRBV5-1,TRBJ2-7,many,14,-,TGCGCCAGCAGCTTAGAACCCGGTGACTACGAGCAGTACTTC,CASSLEPGDYEQYF
TRBV20-1,TRBJ2-5,many,12,-,TGCAGTGCTAGAGAACAGGGAGAGACCCAGTACTTC,CSAREQGETQYF
TRBV6-1,TRBJ1-2,many,14,-,TGTGCCAGCAGTGAGAGGCCTGGGCGCTATGGCTACACCTTC,CASSERPGRYGYTF
TRBV9,TRBJ1-2,many,13,-,TGTGCCAGCAGCGTAAACACAGACTATGGCTACACCTTC,CASSVNTDYGYTF
TRBV6-1,TRBJ1-1,many,13,-,TGTGCCAGCAGAGCCACTCGGAACACTGAAGCTTTCTTT,CASRATRNTEAFF
TRBV12-3/TRBV12-4,TRBJ2-5,-,14,TRBD1,TGTGCCAGCAGTAGACAGGGTGATCGGGAGACCCAGTACTTC,CASSRQGDRETQYF
TRBV29-1,TRBJ2-7,few,12,-,TGCAGCGTTGAACTACAGGGGAGGGAGCAGTACTTC,CSVELQGREQYF
TRBV11-1,TRBJ2-7,many,14,-,-,CASSVGPGTYEQYF
TRBV5-1,TRBJ2-5,many,16,-,TGCGCCAGCAGCTCGACGGGCCCTAGGGGGTCAGAGACCCAGTACTTC,CASSSTGPRGSETQYF
TRBV25-1,TRBJ2-1,few,14,-,TGTGCCAGCAGTGATGGGACGGACTACAATGAGCAGTTCTTC,CASSDGTDYNEQFF
TRBV7-7,TRBJ1-1,many,14,-,TGTGCTAGCAGCTTAGTTGGGCTGAGGTCTGAAGCTTTCTTT,CASSLVGLRSEAFF
TRBV28,TRBJ2-5,many,14,TRBD1,TGTGCCAGCAGTTCCACAGGGGGCGAGGAGACCCAGTACTTC,CASSSTGGEETQYF
TRBV6-1,TRBJ1-1,-,14,-,TGTGCCAGCAGTGAAGCGGCAGGGATCACTGAAGCTTTCTTT,CASSEAAGITEAFF
TRBV9,TRBJ1-1,many,13,-,TGTGCCAGCAGCGTAGCCCTGAACACTGAAGCTTTCTTT,CASSVALNTEAFF
TRBV7-8,TRBJ2-7,-,16,TRBD1,TGTGCCAGCAGCTTAGCTATGACAGGGGGACCCTACGAGCAGTACTTC,CASSLAMTGGPYEQYF
TRBV12-3/TRBV12-4,TRBJ2-2,many,12,-,TGTGCCAGCAGTTTAGTCACCGGGGAGCTGTTTTTT,CASSLVTGELFF
TRBV5-1,TRBJ2-7,many,13,-,TGCGCCAGCAGCTTGGAAGCCAGAGTGGAGCAGTACTTC,CASSLEARVEQYF
TRBV29-1,TRBJ2-2,few,12,TRBD1,TGCAGCGTTGAACAGGGGGCACGGGAGCTGTTTTTT,CSVEQGARELFF
TRBV30,TRBJ2-6,many,12,-,TGTGCCTGGAAGCACGGGGCCAACGTCCTGACTTTC,CAWKHGANVLTF
TRBV13,TRBJ2-5,many,16,TRBD2,TGTGCCAGCCACTCCAATCTAGCGGGGGTAGGGGAGACCCAGTACTTC,CASHSNLAGVGETQYF
TRBV28,TRBJ2-7,many,11,-,TGTGCCAGCAGTTGGACATACGAGCAGTACTTC,CASSWTYEQYF
TRBV28,TRBJ1-5,-,16,TRBD1,TGTGCCAGCAGTTTTCGAGGGGGCTATAGCAATCAGCCCCAGCATTTT,CASSFRGGYSNQPQHF
TRBV6-1,TRBJ2-7,many,14,TRBD1,TGTGCCAGCAGTCCGGGGACAGGGTACCACGAGCAGTACTTC,CASSPGTGYHEQYF
TRBV12-3/TRBV12-4,TRBJ2-5,many,13,TRBD1,TGTGCCAGCAGCCCGGACAGGGAACAGACCCAGTACTTC,CASSPDREQTQYF
TRBV5-6,TRBJ2-4,few,18,-,TGTGCCAGCAGCCGAACCCTGACAGGACCACTAGCCAAAAACATTCAGTACTTC,CASSRTLTGPLAKNIQYF
TRBV20-1,TRBJ2-5,many,11,TRBD1,TGCAGTGCTTGGACAGGGGAGACCCAGTACTTC,CSAWTGETQYF
TRBV4-2,TRBJ2-7,many,15,-,TGTGCCAGCAGCCAAGATTGGGCACAGGGCTACGAGCAGTACTTC,CASSQDWAQGYEQYF
TRBV27,TRBJ2-5,many,15,-,TGTGCCAGCAGTCCCTTCCGACGTCTCCAGGATGCCCAGTACTTC,CASSPFRRLQDAQYF
TRBV2,TRBJ1-1,-,16,-,TGTGCCAGCAGCAACCCCCTAGTTCACAAGAACACTGAAGCTTTCTTT,CASSNPLVHKNTEAFF